This T cell receptor beta chain is from a study of cytomegalovirus exposure and HLA in healthy donors. This clone was counted only a few times. Antigen unknown. Trimming removed 4 bases from V and 3 bases from J, with 12 bases in between. Germline V gene data show CDR1 as KGHSH and CDR2 as LQKENI. This CDR3 contains 15 residues. Sequencing used immunoSEQ multiplex PCR; TCRdb keeps in-frame clones, though not all of them. The sample lists around 52,000 clones, more than 85% seen once, with 4.5% to 6% in the top ten. Whole-study findings and limits: TCR sequences were mostly rare, though some public TCRs occurred in many donors.

The source is a woman younger than 30 in good health and CMV-seronegative. Source material: PBMCs. This sequence joins TRBV18 and TRBJ1-4; tentative D call: TRBD1 (6 bases). CDR3: CASSLQGPSNEKLFF. CDR3 coding DNA: TGTGCCAGCTCACTCCAGGGGCCATCTAATGAAAAACTGTTTTTT.